Given below is one TCR beta chain in context. Authors' analysis steps: Nucleated cell counts were estimated from reference gene primer amplification. Clones were sequenced by immunoSEQ multiplex PCR, and TCRdb holds only the in-frame ones, with some missing. That table furnishes V, J and clone size, whereas the DNA furnished D and trimming. The repertoire includes tens of thousands of clones, around four fifths of them detected once, and 35% sits in the top ten. The data derive from a study of blood T cell repertoires in COVID-19. Study at large: Acute and convalescent COVID-19 samples came from the United States, Italy and Spain. T cells, B-cell-depleted T cells, or PBMCs supplied cDNA or gDNA.

Trimming removed 0 bases from V and 7 bases from J, with 10 bases in between. CDR1 is GTSNPN, CDR2 SVGIG, per germline (reference sequence). This CDR3 spans 13 amino acids. This receptor was identified in a man aged 80 or over with acute or convalescent COVID-19. The chain carries TRBV30 and TRBJ1-5; possible D gene TRBD1, 5 bases. Sequenced: peripheral blood. Here the CDR3 reads CAWSVRGEQPQHF. CDR3 nucleotides: TGTGCCTGGAGTGTACGGGGGGAGCAGCCCCAGCATTTT.